These 7 T cell receptor beta chains originate from one sample sequenced in a study of vaccination and CD4 T cells after COVID-19. These receptors have no identified antigens. Indicated treatment: roughly ten-day PBMC culture with coronavirus spike peptide pools or control peptides (ViraFEST assay). With the Oncomine TCR Beta short-read assay, DNA from cultured CD4+ T cells was sequenced. TCRdb reprocessed the PCR reads with MiXCR, giving one entry per CDR3 protein. Of about 13,000 distinct CDR3 sequences listed, roughly 60% were seen once; the top ten hold 11%. The specimen was CD4+ T cells from blood, cultured in vitro. The receptors shown here come from a human donor who had recovered from COVID-19.

V and J are TRBV6-2 or TRBV6-3 and TRBJ2-7, with TRBD2 matching over 7 bases. Germline V gene data show CDR1 as MNHEY and CDR2 as SVGEGT. Trimming cost V 10 bases and J 0 bases; bases outside gene matches: 9. The CDR3 has 14 residues. CDR3 DNA sequence: TGTGCCACCACGCGGGCGGGGGACTCCTACGAGCAGTACTTC. It specifies CATTRAGDSYEQYF.

The J gene is TRBJ2-7, the V gene TRBV20-1, with 10 bases aligning to TRBD1. With V trimmed by 6 bases and J by 4 bases, 6 bases remained unmatched. Germline CDR1 and CDR2: DFQATT and SNEGSKA (reference sequence). This CDR3 region has 13 residues. The DNA of the CDR3 is TGCAGTGCGCCGGACAGGGGGGGATACGAGCAGTACTTC. It translates to CSAPDRGGYEQYF.

The chain joins TRBV24-1 to TRBJ1-5, with unresolved D. Germline V lookup: CDR1 KGHDR, CDR2 SFDVKD. There are 13 residues in the CDR3. V lost 4 bases to trimming and J lost 9 bases, with 12 bases between them. The CDR3 DNA follows: TGTGCCACCAGTGAGCGGACCCTCGGGCCCCAGCATTTT. This gives the protein CATSERTLGPQHF.

CDR3 residues: CSARDRRDTEAFF. The CDR3 DNA is TGCAGTGCTAGAGATCGGAGGGACACTGAAGCTTTCTTT. V is TRBV20-1 and J is TRBJ1-1; D call uncertain. Germline CDR1 reads DFQATT; CDR2 reads SNEGSKA (reference sequence). V lost 0 bases and J 3 bases, leaving 8 bases between the germline ends. The CDR3 has 13 residues.

CDR3 nucleotide sequence: TGTGCCAGCAGCGCCCTGGGGGGCAGGGAGGCATACGAGCAGTACTTC. This sequence encodes CASSALGGREAYEQYF. The V gene is TRBV11-3, the J gene TRBJ2-7; perhaps D is TRBD1 or TRBD2 (6 bases each). Trimming removed 5 bases from V and 4 bases from J, with 21 bases in between. Germline CDR1 and CDR2: SGHNT and YENEEA. CDR3 length equals 16 residues.

This chain links TRBV7-9 with TRBJ1-1, with TRBD1 matching over 7 bases. The CDR3 covers 13 residues. The V segment lost 3 bases and the J segment 4 bases; nucleotides outside the gene matches: 2. Germline CDR1 SEHNR, CDR2 FQNEAQ (reference sequence). CDR3 nucleotide sequence: TGTGCCAGCAGCTTCACAGGGGTCACTGAAGCTTTCTTT. It is translated as CASSFTGVTEAFF. Full variable domain (outside the CDR3, taken from reference TRBV7-9 and TRBJ1-1): DTGVSQNPRHKITKRGQNVTFRCDPISEHNRLYWYRQTLGQGPEFLTYFQNEAQLEKSRLLSDRFSAERPKGSFSTLEIQRTEQGDSAMYLCASSFTGVTEAFFGQGTRLTVV.

This chain uses TRBV6-4 with TRBJ2-2; D gene uncertain. Germline lookup yields CDR1 MRHNA and CDR2 SNTAGT. The CDR3 is 13 residues long. Trimming left V 2 bases short and J 2 bases short, with 3 bases between. CDR3 in amino acids: CASSDVNTGELFF. For the CDR3, the DNA is TGTGCCAGCAGTGACGTTAACACCGGGGAGCTGTTTTTT.